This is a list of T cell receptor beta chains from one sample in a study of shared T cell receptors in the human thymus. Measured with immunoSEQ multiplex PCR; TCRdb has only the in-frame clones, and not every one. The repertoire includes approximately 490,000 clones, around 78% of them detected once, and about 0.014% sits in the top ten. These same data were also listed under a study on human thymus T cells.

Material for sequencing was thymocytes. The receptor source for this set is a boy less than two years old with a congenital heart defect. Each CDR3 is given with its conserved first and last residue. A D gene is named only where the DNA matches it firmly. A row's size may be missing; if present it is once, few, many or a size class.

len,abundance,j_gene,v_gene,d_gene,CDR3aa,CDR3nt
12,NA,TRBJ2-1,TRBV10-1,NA,CASSPRGSEQFF,TGCGCCAGCAGTCCCAGGGGCAGTGAGCAGTTCTTC
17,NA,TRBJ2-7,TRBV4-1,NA,CASSQDGEGGYPYEQYF,TGCGCCAGCAGCCAAGATGGGGAGGGGGGATACCCCTACGAGCAGTACTTC
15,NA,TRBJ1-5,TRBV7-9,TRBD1,CASSPDRDSNQPQHF,TGTGCCAGCAGTCCTGACAGGGATAGCAATCAGCCCCAGCATTTT
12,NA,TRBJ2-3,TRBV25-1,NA,CASGSTTDTQYF,TGTGCCAGCGGGAGTACGACAGATACGCAGTATTTT
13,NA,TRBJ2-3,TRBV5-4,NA,CASSLWRTDTQYF,TGTGCCAGCAGCTTGTGGAGGACAGATACGCAGTATTTT
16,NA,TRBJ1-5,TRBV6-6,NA,CASSRQARWGNQPQHF,TGTGCCAGCAGCAGACAGGCCCGATGGGGCAATCAGCCCCAGCATTTT
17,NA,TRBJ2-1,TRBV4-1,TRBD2,CASSQTLRDYSYNEQFF,TGCGCCAGCAGCCAGACCTTAAGGGACTACTCCTACAATGAGCAGTTCTTC
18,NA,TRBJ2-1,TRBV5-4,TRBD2,CASSVIPGLVDSYNEQFF,TGTGCCAGCAGCGTAATCCCGGGACTAGTCGACTCCTACAATGAGCAGTTCTTC
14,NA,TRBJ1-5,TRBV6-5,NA,CASSYDRNNQPQHF,TGTGCCAGCAGTTACGACAGAAACAATCAGCCCCAGCATTTT
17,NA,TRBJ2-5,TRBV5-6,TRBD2,CASSFLGGGLAVETQYF,TGTGCCAGCAGCTTCCTCGGGGGGGGACTAGCGGTAGAGACCCAGTACTTC
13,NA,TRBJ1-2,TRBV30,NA,CAWSVREVKGYTF,TGTGCCTGGAGTGTGCGGGAGGTGAAGGGCTACACCTTC
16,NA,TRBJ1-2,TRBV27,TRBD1,CASSPKRTGRNYGYTF,TGTGCCAGCAGTCCCAAGCGGACAGGGCGGAACTATGGCTACACCTTC
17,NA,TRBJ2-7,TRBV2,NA,CASSDPEDWFSSYEQYF,TGTGCCAGCAGTGACCCGGAGGACTGGTTCAGCTCCTACGAGCAGTACTTC
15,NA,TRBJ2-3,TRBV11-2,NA,CASSLRDFRTDTQYF,TGTGCCAGCAGCTTAAGGGACTTCCGCACAGATACGCAGTATTTT
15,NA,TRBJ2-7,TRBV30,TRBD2,CAWSGGFRTSEEQYF,TGTGCCTGGAGCGGGGGGTTTCGGACTAGTGAAGAGCAGTACTTC
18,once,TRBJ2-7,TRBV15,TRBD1,CATSSSPGRTGGSYEQYF,TGTGCCACCAGCTCCTCCCCCGGGCGGACAGGGGGCTCCTACGAGCAGTACTTC
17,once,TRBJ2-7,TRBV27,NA,CASRSTVTVSRTYEQYF,TGTGCCAGCAGATCGACAGTAACGGTGTCTCGAACATACGAGCAGTACTTC
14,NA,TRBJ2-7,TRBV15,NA,CATSSRDTDYEQYF,TGTGCCACCAGCAGCCGGGACACGGACTACGAGCAGTACTTC
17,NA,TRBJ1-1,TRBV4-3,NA,CASSQGTFRVGGTEAFF,TGCGCCAGCAGCCAGGGAACGTTCAGGGTGGGGGGCACTGAAGCTTTCTTT
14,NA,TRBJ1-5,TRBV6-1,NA,CASITDRSNQPQHF,TGTGCCAGCATTACCGACAGGAGCAATCAGCCCCAGCATTTT
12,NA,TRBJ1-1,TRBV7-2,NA,CASSSLGAEAFF,TGTGCCAGCAGCTCGTTAGGAGCTGAAGCTTTCTTT
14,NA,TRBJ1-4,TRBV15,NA,CATSDQVSNEKLFF,TGTGCCACCAGCGACCAGGTCTCGAATGAAAAACTGTTTTTT
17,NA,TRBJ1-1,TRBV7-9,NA,CASSLAGRVIRNTEAFF,TGTGCCAGCAGCTTAGCTGGGAGGGTGATTAGGAACACTGAAGCTTTCTTT
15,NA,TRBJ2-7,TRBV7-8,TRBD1,CASSFGQGPSYEQYF,TGTGCCAGCAGCTTCGGACAGGGGCCCTCCTACGAGCAGTACTTC
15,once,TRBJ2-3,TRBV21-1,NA,CASSKNPGNADTQYF,TGTGCCAGCAGCAAAAACCCAGGGAATGCAGATACGCAGTATTTT
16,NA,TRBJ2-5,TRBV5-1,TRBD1,CASSQEGDRVIETQYF,TGCGCCAGCAGCCAGGAGGGGGACAGGGTGATCGAGACCCAGTACTTC
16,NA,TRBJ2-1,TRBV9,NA,CASSGLAPSSYNEQFF,TGTGCCAGCAGCGGGCTAGCGCCGAGCTCCTACAATGAGCAGTTCTTC
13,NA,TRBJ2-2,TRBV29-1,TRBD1,CSAPGQKTGELFF,TGCAGCGCCCCGGGACAGAAGACCGGGGAGCTGTTTTTT
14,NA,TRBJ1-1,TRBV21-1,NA,CASSKGQGKTEAFF,TGTGCCAGCAGCAAGGGACAGGGGAAGACTGAAGCTTTCTTT
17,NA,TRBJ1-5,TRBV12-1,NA,CASSFGGGTDSNQPQHF,NA
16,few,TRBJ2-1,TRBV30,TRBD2,CAWTKRTSGSYNEQFF,TGTGCCTGGACCAAAAGGACTAGCGGTTCGTACAATGAGCAGTTCTTC
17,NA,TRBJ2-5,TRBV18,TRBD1,CASSLQPGQQYQETQYF,TGTGCCAGCTCCCTACAACCGGGACAGCAGTACCAAGAGACCCAGTACTTC
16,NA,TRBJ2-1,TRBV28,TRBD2,CASNLGGLAGVSEQFF,TGTGCCAGCAACCTAGGGGGGTTAGCGGGAGTCAGTGAGCAGTTCTTC
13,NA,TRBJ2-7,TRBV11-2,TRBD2,CASSFVGRYEQYF,TGTGCCAGCAGCTTTGTCGGGAGGTACGAGCAGTACTTC
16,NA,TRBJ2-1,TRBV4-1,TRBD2,CASSQEGSGSGNEQFF,TGCGCCAGCAGCCAAGAGGGTAGCGGGAGTGGGAATGAGCAGTTCTTC
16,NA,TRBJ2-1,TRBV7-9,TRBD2,CASSQDEREGPREQFF,TGTGCCAGCAGCCAGGATGAGCGGGAGGGCCCTCGGGAGCAGTTCTTC
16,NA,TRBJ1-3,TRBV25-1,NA,CASSAAGAILGNTIYF,TGTGCCAGCAGTGCGGCAGGGGCAATCTTGGGAAACACCATATATTTT